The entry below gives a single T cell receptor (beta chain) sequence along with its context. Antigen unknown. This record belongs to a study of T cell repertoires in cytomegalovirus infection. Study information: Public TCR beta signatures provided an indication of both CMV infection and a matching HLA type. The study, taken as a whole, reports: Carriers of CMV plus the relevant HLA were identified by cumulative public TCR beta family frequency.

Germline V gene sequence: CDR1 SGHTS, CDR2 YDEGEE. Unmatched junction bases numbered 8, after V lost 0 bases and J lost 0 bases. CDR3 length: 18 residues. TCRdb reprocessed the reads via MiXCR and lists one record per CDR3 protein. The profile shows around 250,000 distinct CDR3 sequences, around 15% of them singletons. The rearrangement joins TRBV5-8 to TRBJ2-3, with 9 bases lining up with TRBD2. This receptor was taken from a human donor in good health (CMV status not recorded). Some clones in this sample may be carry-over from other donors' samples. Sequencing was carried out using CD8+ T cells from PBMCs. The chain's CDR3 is CASSLGVLAGRSTDTQYF. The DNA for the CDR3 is TGTGCCAGCAGCTTGGGGGTTCTAGCGGGGCGTAGCACAGATACGCAGTATTTT.